This is a list of T cell receptor beta chains from one sample in a study of molecular identifiers for immune sequencing clone quantification. TCRdb analysed the PCR reads with MiXCR anew, one entry per CDR3 protein. Among roughly 86,000 distinct CDR3 sequences listed, under 20% were seen once. Sequencing was done on a sample of naive CD8+ T cells from blood, with Jurkat cell RNA spiked in. The receptors stem from a human donor in good health. Some libraries in this study had Jurkat cell RNA spiked in. Each CDR3 is given with its conserved first and last residue. D genes are given only for firm matches. Rows give clone size only sometimes, using once, few, many, or a class for an expanded clone.

v_gene	j_gene	d_gene	abundance	CDR3aa	CDR3nt
TRBV2	TRBJ1-5	NA	many	CASSENSGLQPQHF	TGTGCCAGCAGTGAAAACAGCGGCCTCCAGCCCCAGCATTTT
TRBV27	TRBJ2-6	NA	many	CASSPQQVSGANVLTF	TGTGCCAGCAGTCCCCAACAGGTCTCTGGGGCCAACGTCCTGACTTTC
TRBV5-6	TRBJ2-7	NA	many	CASSSTGTDVYEQYF	TGTGCCAGCAGCTCGACCGGGACTGATGTCTACGAGCAGTACTTC
TRBV27	TRBJ2-7	NA	many	CASSYTGTAYEQYF	TGTGCCAGCAGCTACACCGGGACCGCCTACGAGCAGTACTTC
TRBV29-1	TRBJ2-2	NA	once	CNAEGTGNTGELFF	TGCAACGCTGAAGGTACAGGGAACACCGGGGAGCTGTTTTTT
TRBV4-1	TRBJ2-5	NA	many	CASSRGQGTETQYF	TGCGCCAGCAGCCGTGGGCAGGGGACAGAGACCCAGTACTTC
TRBV4-1	TRBJ1-1	TRBD1	NA	CASSQMTGVATEAFF	TGCGCCAGCAGCCAAATGACAGGGGTTGCCACTGAAGCTTTCTTT
TRBV2	TRBJ1-2	TRBD1	NA	CARTGQSTLHGYTF	TGTGCCAGAACGGGACAGTCGACCCTCCATGGCTACACCTTC
TRBV14	TRBJ2-4	TRBD2	many	CASSQTSGRAGVAKNIQYF	TGTGCCAGCAGCCAAACCAGCGGGAGGGCAGGGGTGGCCAAAAACATTCAGTACTTC
TRBV4-1	TRBJ2-5	NA	many	CASSQVNRVLEETQYF	TGCGCCAGCAGCCAGGTAAACAGGGTTTTGGAGGAGACCCAGTACTTC
TRBV5-4	TRBJ1-2	NA	many	CASSLAGSEANYGYTF	TGTGCCAGCAGCTTGGCCGGGTCAGAAGCTAACTATGGCTACACCTTC
TRBV11-2	TRBJ1-1	TRBD1	many	CASTTGVTENTEAFF	TGTGCCAGCACAACAGGGGTTACGGAGAACACTGAAGCTTTCTTT
TRBV20-1	TRBJ2-3	TRBD1	many	CSANLDPGQGFPDTQYF	TGCAGTGCTAATCTGGACCCGGGACAGGGTTTTCCGGATACGCAGTATTTT
TRBV28	TRBJ2-1	NA	many	CASSFGTSYNEQFF	TGTGCCAGCAGTTTTGGGACCTCGTACAATGAGCAGTTCTTC
TRBV6-5	TRBJ1-5	TRBD1	many	CASSPSPWTGSNQPQHF	TGTGCCAGCAGTCCCTCACCTTGGACAGGTTCCAATCAGCCCCAGCATTTT
TRBV6-2/TRBV6-3	TRBJ2-1	TRBD2	many	CASSLAAHNEQFF	TGTGCCAGCTCTCTAGCGGCACACAATGAGCAGTTCTTC
TRBV29-1	TRBJ1-3	TRBD1	many	CSVEAMTGVTGNTIYF	TGCAGCGTTGAAGCCATGACAGGGGTGACTGGAAACACCATATATTTT
TRBV13	TRBJ1-1	NA	many	CASSQGRSGRAFF	TGTGCCAGCAGCCAAGGGCGCTCCGGACGGGCTTTCTTT
TRBV29-1	TRBJ2-6	NA	many	CSVEVGLGNDHPAGANVLTF	TGCAGCGTTGAAGTGGGTTTGGGGAATGACCATCCGGCTGGGGCCAACGTCCTGACTTTC
TRBV6-2/TRBV6-3	TRBJ2-7	NA	many	CASSPFPYEQYF	TGTGCCAGCAGTCCCTTCCCCTACGAGCAGTACTTC
TRBV5-3	TRBJ2-2	TRBD1	NA	CASSLGDRGPPGELFF	TGTGCCAGCAGCTTGGGGGACAGGGGGCCCCCCGGGGAGCTGTTTTTT
TRBV7-2	TRBJ2-3	NA	NA	CASSSVAGSSALYF	TGTGCCAGCAGCTCCGTAGCTGGTTCGAGTGCGCTGTATTTT
TRBV6-2/TRBV6-3	TRBJ2-7	NA	many	CASRAWGEDYEQYF	TGTGCCAGCCGGGCCTGGGGAGAGGACTACGAGCAGTACTTC
TRBV5-1	TRBJ2-7	NA	many	CASSPGGTYYEQYF	TGCGCCAGCAGCCCCGGGGGTACCTACTACGAGCAGTACTTC
TRBV9	TRBJ2-2	NA	many	CASSVAQGSGELFF	TGTGCCAGCAGCGTGGCACAGGGCTCCGGGGAGCTGTTTTTT
TRBV29-1	TRBJ1-1	NA	few	CSVEAEEAFF	TGCAGCGTGGAGGCAGAGGAAGCTTTCTTT
TRBV27	TRBJ2-7	NA	many	CASSTGTKTYEQYF	TGTGCCAGCAGTACCGGGACAAAGACCTACGAGCAGTACTTC